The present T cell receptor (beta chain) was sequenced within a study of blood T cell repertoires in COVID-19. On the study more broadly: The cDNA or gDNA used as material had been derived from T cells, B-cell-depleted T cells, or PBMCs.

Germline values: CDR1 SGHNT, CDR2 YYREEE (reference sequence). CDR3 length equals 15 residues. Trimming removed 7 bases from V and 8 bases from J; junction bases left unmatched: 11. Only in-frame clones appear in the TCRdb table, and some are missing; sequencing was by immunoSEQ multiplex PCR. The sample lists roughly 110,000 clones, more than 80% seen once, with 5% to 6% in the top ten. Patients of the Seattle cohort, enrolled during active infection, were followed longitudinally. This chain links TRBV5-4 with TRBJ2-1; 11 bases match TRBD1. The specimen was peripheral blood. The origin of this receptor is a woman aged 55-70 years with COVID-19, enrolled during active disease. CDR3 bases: TGTGCCAGCCGACCGGTGCGGACAGGGGGCGATGAGCAGTTCTTC. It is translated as CASRPVRTGGDEQFF.